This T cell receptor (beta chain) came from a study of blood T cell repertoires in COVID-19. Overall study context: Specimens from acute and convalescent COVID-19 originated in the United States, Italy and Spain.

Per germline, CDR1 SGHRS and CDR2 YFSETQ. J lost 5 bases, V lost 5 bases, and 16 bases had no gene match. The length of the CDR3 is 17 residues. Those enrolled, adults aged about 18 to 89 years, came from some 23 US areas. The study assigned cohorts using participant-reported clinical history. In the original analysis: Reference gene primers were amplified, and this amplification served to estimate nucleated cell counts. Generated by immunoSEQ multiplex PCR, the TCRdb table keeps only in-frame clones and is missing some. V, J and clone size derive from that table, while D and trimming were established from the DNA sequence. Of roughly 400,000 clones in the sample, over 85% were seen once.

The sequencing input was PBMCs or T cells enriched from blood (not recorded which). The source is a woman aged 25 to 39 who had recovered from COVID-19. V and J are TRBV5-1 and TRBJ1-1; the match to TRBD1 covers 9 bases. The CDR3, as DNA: TGCGCCAGCAGTCCTACAATTGGGACAGGGTTCGGGACTGAAGCTTTCTTT. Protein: CASSPTIGTGFGTEAFF.